This is a list of T cell receptor beta chains from one sample in a study of T cell repertoires in cytomegalovirus infection. These receptors' targets are unknown. TCRdb independently ran MiXCR on the reads; one entry per CDR3 protein. This table holds roughly 990,000 distinct CDR3 sequences, around a third found once. Here the sequenced sample was cultured CD8+ T cells from PBMCs, taken from culture after CMV antigen stimulation. The source is a human donor in good health (CMV status not recorded). Some clones in this sample may be carry-over from other donors' samples. Each CDR3 is given with its conserved first and last residue. A D gene is named only where the DNA matches it firmly. Clone size is given for some rows only: seen once, a few or many times, or a class if the clone is expanded.

clone size	V gene	J gene	D gene	CDR3 protein	CDR3 DNA
few	TRBV7-8	TRBJ2-3	.	CASSLKGWRDTQYF	TGTGCCAGCAGCTTAAAAGGGTGGAGGGATACGCAGTATTTT
.	TRBV7-6	TRBJ2-3	TRBD2	CASSLGLAGVHRDTQYF	TGTGCCAGCAGCTTAGGACTAGCGGGGGTACATCGAGATACGCAGTATTTT
.	TRBV12-3/TRBV12-4	TRBJ1-5	.	CASSFFLADTSRREHNQPQHF	TGTGCCAGCAGTTTTTTCCTCGCGGACACATCGCGAAGGGAACACAATCAGCCCCAGCATTTT
.	TRBV25-1	TRBJ2-1	.	CASSEWATFRNEQFF	TGTGCCAGCAGTGAATGGGCTACTTTCAGGAATGAGCAGTTCTTC
.	TRBV19	TRBJ1-2	.	CASSIGGLPYTF	TGTGCCAGTAGTATAGGAGGCCTACCCTACACCTTC
many	TRBV19	TRBJ1-5	.	CASSITDYSNQPQHF	TGTGCCAGTAGTATAACCGATTATAGCAATCAGCCCCAGCATTTT
.	TRBV19	TRBJ2-5	TRBD1	CASSTRQGEYQETQYF	TGTGCCAGTAGTACGCGACAGGGGGAGTACCAAGAGACCCAGTACTTC
.	TRBV20-1	TRBJ1-1	.	CSAKIGGRGTEAFF	TGCAGTGCCAAGATAGGGGGACGGGGCACTGAAGCTTTCTTT
.	TRBV27	TRBJ1-2	.	CASSLFQGYGYTF	TGTGCCAGCAGTTTATTCCAGGGTTATGGCTACACCTTC
many	TRBV7-2	TRBJ2-1	TRBD2	CASSPIFAGDFDNEQFF	TGTGCCAGCAGCCCTATTTTTGCGGGAGACTTTGACAATGAGCAGTTCTTC
.	TRBV4-2	TRBJ2-1	.	CASSQTSHEQFF	TGTGCCAGCAGCCAAACGAGCCATGAGCAGTTCTTC
.	TRBV5-1	TRBJ2-6	.	CASSAGTTPTFSGANVLTF	TGCGCCAGCAGCGCGGGGACCACTCCGACCTTCTCTGGGGCCAACGTCCTGACTTTC
many	TRBV12-3/TRBV12-4	TRBJ1-6	.	CASSFALESSYNSPLHF	TGTGCCAGCAGTTTTGCCCTGGAGAGCTCCTATAATTCACCCCTCCACTTT
many	TRBV7-2	TRBJ2-7	TRBD1	CASSPRTGHPHEQYF	TGTGCCAGCAGCCCGAGGACAGGGCACCCCCACGAGCAGTACTTC
.	TRBV7-9	TRBJ2-1	.	CASSGWGAYSYNEQFF	TGTGCCAGCAGCGGGTGGGGGGCCTACTCCTACAATGAGCAGTTCTTC
.	TRBV7-6	TRBJ2-1	.	CASSFHGRGQFF	TGTGCCAGCAGCTTTCATGGCAGGGGGCAGTTCTTC
.	TRBV5-4	TRBJ1-1	.	CASSIPNGTEAFF	TGTGCCAGCAGCATTCCTAACGGGACCGAAGCTTTCTTT
few	TRBV5-6	TRBJ1-1	.	CASRSRGTSNTEAFF	TGTGCCAGCAGGTCCAGGGGTACCTCGAACACTGAAGCTTTCTTT
.	TRBV6-8	TRBJ2-7	.	CASSYFAGAAYEQYF	TGTGCCAGCAGTTACTTTGCGGGGGCCGCCTACGAGCAGTACTTC
few	TRBV5-5	TRBJ1-1	.	CASSSTLTVLGGTEAFF	TGTGCCAGCAGCTCCACACTGACAGTTTTAGGAGGCACTGAAGCTTTCTTT
.	TRBV3-1	TRBJ1-1	TRBD1	CASSHADRGNTEAFF	TGTGCCAGCAGCCATGCCGACAGGGGGAACACTGAAGCTTTCTTT
.	TRBV4-2	TRBJ2-4	.	CASSQDGRDEYF	TGTGCCAGCAGCCAAGATGGCAGGGACGAGTACTTC
.	TRBV6-5	TRBJ1-2	.	CASSATTTEGYTF	TGTGCCAGCAGTGCGACAACGACTGAGGGCTACACCTTC
many	TRBV12-3/TRBV12-4	TRBJ2-1	.	CASIWRAGRFLSYNEQFF	TGTGCCAGCATCTGGCGTGCCGGCAGGTTCTTATCCTACAATGAGCAGTTCTTC
.	TRBV9	TRBJ1-1	.	CASSPHSPPNTEAFF	TGTGCCAGCAGCCCCCATTCTCCACCCAACACTGAAGCTTTCTTT
.	TRBV7-9	TRBJ2-2	TRBD2	CASSLSSGTRDTGELFF	TGTGCCAGCAGCTTATCTTCCGGGACTAGAGACACCGGGGAGCTGTTTTTT
.	TRBV19	TRBJ1-5	.	CASSLTVFGNQPQHF	TGTGCCAGTAGTTTGACGGTTTTTGGGAATCAGCCCCAGCATTTT
many	TRBV7-9	TRBJ2-3	.	CASSLEGLRGYDTQYF	TGTGCCAGCAGCTTAGAGGGACTCAGAGGGTATGATACGCAGTATTTT
.	TRBV7-9	TRBJ2-1	.	CASRPQSGDNEQFF	TGTGCCAGCCGTCCGCAGTCGGGAGACAATGAGCAGTTCTTC
many	TRBV27	TRBJ2-1	TRBD2	CASSFGGGWDEQFF	TGTGCCAGCAGTTTCGGGGGGGGGTGGGATGAGCAGTTCTTC
.	TRBV7-9	TRBJ1-1	TRBD1	CASSLVGQGLAEAFF	TGTGCCAGCAGCTTAGTAGGACAGGGGCTTGCTGAAGCTTTCTTT
.	TRBV11-2	TRBJ2-7	.	CASSFRLGGRGSSYEQYF	TGTGCCAGCAGCTTCCGCCTAGGGGGTCGGGGGAGCTCCTACGAGCAGTACTTC
few	TRBV19	TRBJ2-1	.	CASNVFGDNEQFF	TGTGCCAGTAATGTGTTCGGGGACAATGAGCAGTTCTTC
.	TRBV9	TRBJ2-3	TRBD1	CASSAAGTGVSDTQYF	TGTGCCAGCAGCGCCGCCGGGACAGGGGTATCAGATACGCAGTATTTT
.	TRBV9	TRBJ2-6	.	CASSVSRASGANVLTF	TGTGCCAGCAGCGTCTCTAGGGCGTCGGGGGCCAACGTCCTGACTTTC
.	TRBV27	TRBJ1-4	.	CASSFSIFGEKLFF	TGTGCCAGCAGTTTTTCCATTTTCGGGGAAAAACTGTTTTTT
.	TRBV15	TRBJ1-5	TRBD1	CATSRTQGATQPQHF	TGTGCCACCAGCAGGACACAGGGGGCCACTCAGCCCCAGCATTTT
many	TRBV7-2	TRBJ2-7	TRBD2	CASSRSGGSYEQYF	TGTGCCAGCAGCCGAAGCGGGGGGTCCTACGAGCAGTACTTC
few	TRBV28	TRBJ2-5	.	CASSLHREGETQYF	TGTGCCAGCAGTCTCCACAGGGAAGGGGAGACCCAGTACTTC
few	TRBV27	TRBJ2-3	TRBD2	CASSTVAGGGADTQYF	TGTGCCAGCAGTACGGTAGCGGGGGGCGGGGCAGATACGCAGTATTTT
.	TRBV10-3	TRBJ2-1	TRBD1	CATALVDRVEAEQFF	TGTGCCACCGCCCTGGTGGACAGGGTAGAGGCTGAGCAGTTCTTC
few	TRBV28	TRBJ1-1	TRBD1	CASSLLPTGEKNTEAFF	TGTGCCAGCAGTTTATTACCGACAGGGGAAAAGAACACTGAAGCTTTCTTT
.	TRBV5-4	TRBJ2-2	.	CVSSLRTWENTGELFF	TGTGTCAGCAGCCTTAGGACCTGGGAGAACACCGGGGAGCTGTTTTTT
few	TRBV6-1	TRBJ1-6	.	CASSESGAASPLHF	TGTGCCAGCAGTGAATCGGGGGCAGCCTCACCCCTCCACTTT
few	TRBV7-6	TRBJ1-6	TRBD1	CASSLASGRGRTSPLHF	TGTGCCAGCAGCTTAGCGAGTGGCAGGGGGAGAACTTCACCCCTCCACTTT
many	TRBV12-3/TRBV12-4	TRBJ2-2	.	CASSFAGATGELFF	TGTGCCAGCAGTTTTGCAGGGGCCACCGGGGAGCTGTTTTTT
.	TRBV20-1	TRBJ2-1	.	CSARDFAGSSYNEQFF	TGCAGTGCTAGAGATTTCGCGGGGAGCTCCTACAATGAGCAGTTCTTC
.	TRBV7-6	TRBJ2-1	.	CASSLVGSGANEQFF	TGTGCCAGCAGCTTAGTCGGGAGTGGCGCAAATGAGCAGTTCTTC
.	TRBV28	TRBJ1-1	.	CASGSWAFF	TGTGCCAGCGGATCGTGGGCTTTCTTT
.	TRBV6-6	TRBJ2-1	TRBD1	CASSYSGTGWADEQFF	TGTGCCAGCAGTTACTCAGGGACAGGGTGGGCAGATGAGCAGTTCTTC
many	TRBV6-6	TRBJ1-6	TRBD1	CASSYDRENGYNSPLHF	TGTGCCAGCAGTTACGACAGGGAAAACGGCTATAATTCACCCCTCCACTTT
.	TRBV7-3	TRBJ1-2	.	CASSLSGGSHYGYTF	TGTGCCAGCAGCTTATCGGGGGGCAGTCACTATGGCTACACCTTC
many	TRBV12-3/TRBV12-4	TRBJ1-2	.	CASSFNPGSGGYTF	TGTGCCAGCAGTTTTAATCCAGGATCAGGTGGCTACACCTTC